By share of the sample, the clone carrying this T cell receptor beta chain is medium-sized. Its target is not known. Adaptor-ligated barcode primers were used to amplify TRBV12-4/TRBJ1-2 clonotypes. MiXCR was run by TCRdb on the multiplex PCR reads, yielding one entry per CDR3 protein. The data hold 2,000 to 2,500 distinct CDR3 sequences, with roughly 2.2% observed a single time. Cells sorted as Tregs were CD4+, CD25+ and CD127-/low. The length of the CDR3 is 16 residues. The V and J ends lost 6 bases and 0 bases respectively, with 17 bases between them. Points from the study as a whole: Tumor memory CD4+ T cell TCR gene usage clustered with blood and lymph node memory CD4+ cells and lymph node naive CD4+ cells. Greatest tumor Treg TCR overlap was with tumor naive CD4+ cells. Under 2.2% of tumor Treg sequences matched blood Tregs or memory cells.

This clonotype was sampled from a female donor with breast cancer. Sequenced: tumor-infiltrating Tregs sorted from the breast tumor. The chain uses TRBV12-3 or TRBV12-4 and TRBJ1-2; no clear D gene. The chain's CDR3 is CASRPLGRRTNYGYTF. CDR3 sequence (DNA): TGTGCCAGCAGGCCTTTGGGAAGGAGGACTAACTATGGCTACACCTTC.